This entry lists 26 T cell receptor beta chains sequenced from one sample in a study of circulating CD8 cells and anti-PD-1 response in melanoma. TCR libraries were prepared from roughly 14 ng of total RNA with the QIAseq Immune Repertoire TCR panel. TCRdb reprocessed the reads with MiXCR, giving one entry per CDR3 protein. The sample consists of about 1,600 distinct CDR3 sequences, about 9.3% of them appearing once. Live CD3+CD8+TCRalphabeta+ cells were sorted into four subsets by PD-1 and/or TIGIT. Specimen: CD8+ T cells from PBMCs, collected at baseline or after one month of anti-PD-1 therapy (not recorded which). The receptors originated from a human donor with melanoma.

This clonotype was detected a few times. It may be a read error: a sequence one base away is much more abundant. The chain joins TRBV27 to TRBJ1-1; possible D gene TRBD1, 5 bases. Germline V gene sequence: CDR1 MNHEY, CDR2 SMNVEV (reference sequence). The length of the CDR3 is 13 residues. The CDR3 coding sequence is TGTGCCAGCAGTTTAGGGGGTAACACTGAAGCTCTCTTT. This encodes CASSLGGNTEALF.

This clonotype is classed as medium-sized. The chain employs TRBV12-3 or TRBV12-4 and TRBJ2-2; D ambiguous. V lost 6 bases to trimming and J lost 8 bases, with 10 bases between them. The CDR3 loop spans 12 amino acids. This CDR3 is CASRQTIGELFF. In nucleotides, the CDR3 is TGTGCCAGCAGGCAAACCATTGGGGAGCTGTTTTTT.

By proportion, this clonotype is medium-sized. The genes are TRBV24-1 and TRBJ2-5; 7 nucleotides align to TRBD2. The CDR3 contains 14 residues. V shed 4 bases and J 2 bases; nucleotides not matched to a gene: 3. In germline, CDR1 is KGHDR, CDR2 SFDVKD. In DNA form, the CDR3 reads TGTGCCACCAGTGAGGGAGGGGATCAAGAGACCCAGTACTTC. This translates into CATSEGGDQETQYF.

Sample share makes this clonotype medium-sized. V gene TRBV19 combines with J gene TRBJ2-2; D tentatively fits TRBD1 or TRBD2 (5 bases each). V was cut by 4 bases and J by 9 bases, with 12 bases left in between. In germline, CDR1 is LNHDA, CDR2 SQIVND (reference sequence). CDR3 size: 13 residues. CDR3 DNA sequence: TGTGCCAGTAGTAATTGGGGGAATAGGGAGCTGTTTTTT. Encoded protein: CASSNWGNRELFF.

This clonotype was observed a few times. The CDR3 sequence: CASSDRGQHEQYF. In nucleotides, the CDR3 is TGTGCCAGCAGTGACAGGGGTCAGCACGAGCAGTACTTC. J is TRBJ2-7 and V is TRBV12-3 or TRBV12-4, with TRBD1 matching 8 bases. The V segment lost 5 bases and the J segment 5 bases; nucleotides outside the gene matches: 5. The CDR3 sequence is 13 residues long.

Relative to its sample, this clonotype is large (0.1 to 1%). The chain recombines TRBV19 with TRBJ2-1, with D perhaps being TRBD1 or TRBD2 (7 bases each). V was shortened by 5 bases and J by 4 bases, with 15 bases between the two germline ends. Germline CDR1 and CDR2: LNHDA and SQIVND (reference sequence). This CDR3 has 15 amino acids. The chain's CDR3 is CASSAGGGAYNEQFF. In DNA form, the CDR3 reads TGTGCCAGTAGTGCAGGGGGGGGCGCTTACAATGAGCAGTTCTTC. The whole variable domain, remainder taken from reference TRBV19 and TRBJ2-1, is DGGITQSPKYLFRKEGQNVTLSCEQNLNHDAMYWYRQDPGQGLRLIYYSQIVNDFQKGDIAEGYSVSREKKESFPLTVTSAQKNPTAFYLCASSAGGGAYNEQFFGPGTRLTVL.

This clonotype is deemed large. The chain has TRBV19 and TRBJ2-7; D is uncertain. Looked up from germline, CDR1 is LNHDA and CDR2 is SQIVND (reference sequence). V shed 3 bases and J shed 2 bases, with 14 bases lying between them. CDR3 length: 15 amino acids. The CDR3 DNA sequence: TGTGCCAGTAGTATCGGATTTTGGGGTCCCTACGAGCAGTACTTC. It translates to CASSIGFWGPYEQYF.

In regard to this clonotype: Here the CDR3 omits its conserved ending phenylalanine or tryptophan, so a read error is the likely source. V usage is TRBV5-4 and J usage is TRBJ2-5, with a tentative D call TRBD2 (5 bases). Germline loops: CDR1 SGHNT, CDR2 YYREEE (reference sequence). This CDR3 spans 14 amino acids. V lost 3 bases and J 5 bases, leaving 14 bases between the germline ends. The CDR3 reads CASSSGLDDETQYS. DNA for the CDR3: TGTGCCAGCAGCTCTGGACTGGACGACGAGACCCAGTACTCC.

The rearrangement uses TRBV7-2 and TRBJ2-3; 9 bases fit TRBD2. Germline values: CDR1 SGHTA, CDR2 FQGNSA. The CDR3 length is 14 residues. V lost 3 bases to trimming and J lost 6 bases; unmatched junction nucleotides: 4. CDR3 amino acids: CASSFGGGADTQYF. CDR3 bases: TGTGCCAGCAGCTTTGGCGGGGGGGCCGATACGCAGTATTTT.

In its sample, this clonotype ranks as medium-sized. The chain employs TRBV19 and TRBJ1-2; 8 bases agree with TRBD1. The ends lost 7 bases at V and 5 bases at J; junction bases unmatched: 21. The CDR3 consists of 18 residues. The germline V gene has CDR1 LNHDA and CDR2 SQIVND (reference sequence). This CDR3 reads CASTLTRDRCNPCYGYTF. The CDR3 DNA follows: TGTGCCAGTACCTTAACCCGGGACAGGTGTAACCCCTGTTATGGCTACACCTTC. Full variable domain (rest looked up from reference TRBV19 and TRBJ1-2): DGGITQSPKYLFRKEGQNVTLSCEQNLNHDAMYWYRQDPGQGLRLIYYSQIVNDFQKGDIAEGYSVSREKKESFPLTVTSAQKNPTAFYLCASTLTRDRCNPCYGYTFGSGTRLTVV.

By share, this clonotype counts as medium-sized. V is TRBV2 and J is TRBJ1-1, with D uncertain. From germline, CDR1 is SNHLY and CDR2 FYNNEI. The CDR3 sequence is 12 residues long. The germline V and J ends were trimmed by 4 bases and 9 bases, with 12 bases remaining between them. The CDR3 here is CASSGLGGQAFF. The CDR3 nucleotides read TGTGCCAGCAGTGGTCTGGGAGGGCAAGCTTTCTTT.

This clonotype was counted between two and nine times. The chain has TRBV19 and TRBJ1-1; D remains unclear. Per germline, CDR1 LNHDA and CDR2 SQIVND (reference sequence). Trimming took 3 bases from V and 3 from J, leaving 14 bases between them. This CDR3 is 15 amino acids long. In DNA form, the CDR3 reads TGTGCCAGTAGTATCCCCGAAGGGTTCTACACTGAAGCTTTCTTT. Protein: CASSIPEGFYTEAFF.

This clonotype rates as medium-sized. The J gene is TRBJ2-7, the V gene TRBV27; the D gene is possibly TRBD2 (6 bases). The length of the CDR3 is 14 residues. The germline V gene has CDR1 MNHEY and CDR2 SMNVEV (reference sequence). The germline V and J ends were trimmed by 3 bases and 7 bases, with 16 bases remaining between them. As DNA, the CDR3 is TGTGCCAGCAGTTTGGGGACTCTAGAGAAGGAGCAGTACTTC. As protein: CASSLGTLEKEQYF.

Within the sample, this clonotype is medium-sized. V gene TRBV4-1 combines with J gene TRBJ1-1, with D possibly TRBD1 on 5 matching bases. CDR3 length: 14 residues. V gave up 1 base and J gave up 0 bases, with 6 bases separating them. Per the germline V gene, CDR1 is MGHRA and CDR2 is YSYEKL. The CDR3 reads CASSQGGMNTEAFF. The CDR3 DNA reads TGCGCCAGCAGCCAAGGGGGGATGAACACTGAAGCTTTCTTT.

By share, this clonotype counts as large. The chain combines TRBV2 with TRBJ1-4, with 7 bases identical to TRBD1. After removal of 1 base from V and 8 bases from J, the junction contained 4 bases not matched to a gene. Germline values: CDR1 SNHLY, CDR2 FYNNEI. The CDR3 spans 14 residues. CDR3 region: CASSEVRGEEKLFF. The DNA of the CDR3 is TGTGCCAGCAGTGAAGTCAGGGGGGAAGAAAAACTGTTTTTT.

By its share, this clonotype is medium-sized. The chain employs TRBV20-1 and TRBJ2-3; 8 bases line up with TRBD1. V trimming: 5 bases; J trimming: 4 bases; junction bases outside the gene matches: 8. Per the germline V gene, CDR1 is DFQATT and CDR2 is SNEGSKA (reference sequence). This CDR3 spans 14 amino acids. CDR3: CSAQSQGAADTQYF. CDR3 DNA: TGCAGTGCTCAAAGTCAGGGGGCCGCAGATACGCAGTATTTT.

This clonotype is large. The chain is built from TRBV12-5 and TRBJ2-2; TRBD1 agrees at 7 bases. Trimming at V came to 5 bases and at J to 6 bases, leaving 15 bases not matched to a gene. This CDR3 comprises 17 residues. CDR1 LGHNT and CDR2 FRNRAP come from the germline V gene. CDR3 region: CASGAPPTGLEAGELFF. In nucleotides, the CDR3 is TGTGCTAGTGGTGCCCCCCCGACAGGGTTGGAGGCCGGGGAGCTGTTTTTT.

This clonotype counts as medium-sized. This chain links TRBV5-7 with TRBJ1-6; 9 bases fit TRBD1. TRBV5-7 is an ORF for which the function is uncertain. The CDR3 is 16 residues long. The V segment lost 1 base and the J segment 8 bases; nucleotides outside the gene matches: 7. This CDR3 reads CASSLYPTGGDSPLHF. In nucleotides, the CDR3 is TGTGCCAGCAGCTTGTACCCGACAGGGGGAGATTCACCCCTCCACTTT.

This clonotype counts as medium-sized. The CDR3 reads CASSSGGLYEQYF. CDR3 DNA sequence: TGTGCCAGCAGCTCGGGGGGCTTATACGAGCAGTACTTC. The chain recombines TRBV5-4 with TRBJ2-7, with D possibly TRBD2 on 7 matching bases. Germline V lookup: CDR1 SGHNT, CDR2 YYREEE (reference sequence). The CDR3 is 13 amino acids. V dropped 3 bases and J dropped 4 bases, with 11 bases sitting between them.

This clonotype ranks as medium-sized. This chain uses TRBV7-2 with TRBJ2-7; a weak D match, TRBD1 (6 bases). Deletions cut 0 bases from V and 0 bases from J, with 15 bases between. The CDR3 consists of 17 residues. CDR1 SGHTA and CDR2 FQGNSA come from the germline V gene. CDR3 residues: CASSLAQYRAGSYEQYF. In DNA form, the CDR3 reads TGTGCCAGCAGCTTAGCGCAATACAGGGCTGGCTCCTACGAGCAGTACTTC.

This clonotype is labeled large. The V gene is TRBV19, the J gene TRBJ2-7, with D unclear. V lost 4 bases, J lost 2 bases, and 12 bases lay in between. This CDR3 has 14 amino acids. Germline CDR1 and CDR2: LNHDA and SQIVND (reference sequence). CDR3 DNA sequence: TGTGCCAGTAGTAAACTTGACCTCACCTACGAGCAGTACTTC. It specifies CASSKLDLTYEQYF.

This clonotype has a single count. CDR3 nucleotide sequence: TGTGCCGGCACCCGAGGGGAGACCCAGTACTTC. Its protein is CAGTRGETQYF. This sequence joins TRBV2 and TRBJ2-5; possible D gene TRBD2, 5 bases. V was shortened by 11 bases and J by 5 bases, with 12 bases between the two germline ends. The CDR3 is 11 amino acids. The germline CDR1 and CDR2 sequences are SNHLY and FYNNEI.

By share, this clonotype counts as large (0.1 to 1%). The chain combines TRBV27 with TRBJ1-1; a weak D match, TRBD1 (5 bases). Trimming removed 2 bases from V and 2 bases from J, with 6 bases in between. The germline CDR1 and CDR2 sequences are MNHEY and SMNVEV (reference sequence). The CDR3 contains 13 residues. CDR3 in amino acids: CASSLGGNTEAFF. In DNA form, the CDR3 reads TGTGCCAGCAGTTTAGGGGGTAACACTGAAGCTTTCTTT.

This clonotype is classed as large. This chain joins TRBV4-1 and TRBJ2-2; D possibly corresponds to TRBD2 (5 bases). V gave up 0 bases and J gave up 4 bases, with 12 bases separating them. The CDR3 extends over 16 amino acids. CDR1 is MGHRA, CDR2 YSYEKL, per germline. The CDR3 DNA reads TGCGCCAGCAGCCAAGATGACGGGGAGTCCACCGGGGAGCTGTTTTTT. Its translation: CASSQDDGESTGELFF.

This clonotype was seen a few times. The chain links TRBV9 to TRBJ2-7; D is unresolved. The V gene lost 0 bases and the J gene lost 4 bases, with 14 bases spanning the gap. CDR1 and CDR2 (germline): SGDLS, YYNGEE. This CDR3 spans 15 amino acids. Here the CDR3 DNA reads TGTGCCAGCAGCGTAGGTGAGGACCCGTGGTACGAGCAGTACTTC. It specifies CASSVGEDPWYEQYF.

Sample share makes this clonotype medium-sized. This chain links TRBV29-1 with TRBJ2-6, with 8 bases aligning to TRBD1. Germline CDR1 reads SQVTM; CDR2 reads ANQGSEA. The CDR3 contains 17 residues. Trimming cost V 2 bases and J 4 bases; bases outside gene matches: 10. CDR3 nucleotides: TGCAGCGTTGAAATAGGCAGGGGGCGACACGGGGCCAACGTCCTGACTTTC. This translates into CSVEIGRGRHGANVLTF.